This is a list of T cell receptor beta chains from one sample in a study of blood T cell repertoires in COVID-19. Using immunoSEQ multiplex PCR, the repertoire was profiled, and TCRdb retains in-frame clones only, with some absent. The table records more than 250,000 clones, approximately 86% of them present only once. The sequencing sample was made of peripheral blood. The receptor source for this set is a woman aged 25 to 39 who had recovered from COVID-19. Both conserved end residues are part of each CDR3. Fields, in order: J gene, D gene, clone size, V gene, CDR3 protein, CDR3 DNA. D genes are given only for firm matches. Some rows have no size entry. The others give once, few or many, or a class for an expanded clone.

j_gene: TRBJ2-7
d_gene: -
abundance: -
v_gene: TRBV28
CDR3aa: CASSYQGISYEQYF
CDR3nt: TGTGCCAGCAGTTATCAGGGAATTAGCTACGAGCAGTACTTC

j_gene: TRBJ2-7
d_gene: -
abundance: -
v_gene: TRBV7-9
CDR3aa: CASSLEAGVGYEQYF
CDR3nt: TGTGCCAGCAGCTTAGAGGCAGGGGTCGGTTACGAGCAGTACTTC

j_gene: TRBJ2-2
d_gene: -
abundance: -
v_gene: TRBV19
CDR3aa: CASSLTGTNTGELFF
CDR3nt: TGTGCCAGTAGTTTGACCGGGACGAACACCGGGGAGCTGTTTTTT

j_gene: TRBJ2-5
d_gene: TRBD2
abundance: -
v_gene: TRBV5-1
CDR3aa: CASSLAPGGLSETQYF
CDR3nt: TGCGCCAGCAGCTTGGCCCCGGGGGGGCTGTCGGAGACCCAGTACTTC

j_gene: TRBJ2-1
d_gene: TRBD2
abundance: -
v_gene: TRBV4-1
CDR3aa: CASSQGGGSYNEQFF
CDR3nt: TGCGCCAGCAGCCAGGGGGGGGGCTCCTACAATGAGCAGTTCTTC

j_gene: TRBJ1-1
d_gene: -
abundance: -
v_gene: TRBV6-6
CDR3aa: CASRDRKLGAFF
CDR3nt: TGTGCCAGCAGGGACAGAAAGCTGGGGGCTTTCTTT

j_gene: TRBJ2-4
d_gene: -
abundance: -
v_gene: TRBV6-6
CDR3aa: CASNAGDAKNIQYF
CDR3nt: TGTGCCAGCAATGCAGGCGATGCCAAAAACATTCAGTACTTC

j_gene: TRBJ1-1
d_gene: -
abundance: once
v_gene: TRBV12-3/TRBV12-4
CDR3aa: CASSTYRTPEAFF
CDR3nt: TGTGCCAGCAGCACTTACAGGACCCCTGAAGCTTTCTTT

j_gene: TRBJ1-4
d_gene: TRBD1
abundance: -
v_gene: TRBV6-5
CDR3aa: CASTPRTGVGKLFF
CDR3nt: TGTGCCAGCACCCCCCGGACAGGTGTAGGAAAACTGTTTTTT

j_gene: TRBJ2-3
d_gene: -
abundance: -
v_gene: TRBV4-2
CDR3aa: CASSPSGVSKDTQYF
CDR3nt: TGTGCCAGCAGCCCCTCGGGGGTTTCTAAAGATACGCAGTATTTT

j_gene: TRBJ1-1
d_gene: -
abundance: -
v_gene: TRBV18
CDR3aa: CASSPMRSEAEAFF
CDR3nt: TGTGCCAGCTCACCAATGCGGTCGGAGGCTGAAGCTTTCTTT

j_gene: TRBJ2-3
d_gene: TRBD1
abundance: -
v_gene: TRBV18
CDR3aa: CASSLRQGRTDTQYF
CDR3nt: TGTGCCAGCTCACTAAGACAGGGGAGGACAGATACGCAGTATTTT

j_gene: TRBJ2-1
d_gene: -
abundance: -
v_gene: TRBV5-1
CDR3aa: CASSLETSIGEQFF
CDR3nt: TGCGCCAGCAGCTTGGAAACTAGTATCGGTGAGCAGTTCTTC

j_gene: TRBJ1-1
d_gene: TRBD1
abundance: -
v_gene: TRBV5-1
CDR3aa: CASSNRGGTEAFF
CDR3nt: TGCGCCAGCAGCAACAGGGGAGGCACTGAAGCTTTCTTT

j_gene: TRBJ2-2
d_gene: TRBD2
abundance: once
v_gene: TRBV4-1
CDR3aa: CASRQLTLAGGVTGELFF
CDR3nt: TGCGCCAGCAGACAACTCACGTTAGCGGGGGGGGTAACCGGGGAGCTGTTTTTT